This is a list of T cell receptor beta chains from one sample in a study of blood T cell repertoires in COVID-19. Method: immunoSEQ multiplex PCR; TCRdb's copy keeps in-frame clones and lacks some. Seen here are approximately 80,000 clones, around 76% observed once, and the top ten hold around 15%. The sample comprised peripheral blood. These TCRs come from a human donor in a cohort sampled during active COVID-19. Each CDR3 is given with its conserved first and last residue. D genes are given only for firm matches. Expanded clones are given a class, and other clones once, few, many or no size at all.

D gene | clone size | J gene | V gene | CDR3 length | CDR3 DNA | CDR3 protein
TRBD1 | NA | TRBJ1-6 | TRBV5-1 | 14 | TGCGCCAGCAGCCCAGGACAGGGGGATTCACCCCTCCACTTT | CASSPGQGDSPLHF
NA | NA | TRBJ1-1 | TRBV4-3 | 14 | TGCGCCAGCAGCCCCCACTACCTTAACACTGAAGCTTTCTTT | CASSPHYLNTEAFF
NA | NA | TRBJ2-5 | TRBV9 | 14 | TGTGCCAGCAGCGTAGCAGGTTCGCAAGAGACCCAGTACTTC | CASSVAGSQETQYF
NA | NA | TRBJ1-6 | TRBV3-1/TRBV3-2 | 14 | TGTGCCAGCAGCCAAGAGGGGAGCAATTCACCCCTCCACTTT | CASSQEGSNSPLHF
NA | NA | TRBJ1-2 | TRBV29-1 | 14 | TGCAGCGTGGTCGGGGGAACCCTTACCTATGGCTACACCTTC | CSVVGGTLTYGYTF
NA | NA | TRBJ1-1 | TRBV5-1 | 14 | TGCGCCAGCGGCGGGGGCCCTGGGGTCCTTGAAGCTTTCTTT | CASGGGPGVLEAFF
TRBD1 | NA | TRBJ1-1 | TRBV29-1 | 15 | TGCAGCGCCAACCCGGAGACAGGGGGACAAACTGAAGCTTTCTTT | CSANPETGGQTEAFF
NA | once | TRBJ2-2 | TRBV25-1 | 10 | TGTGCCAGCGAGCGCGGGGAGCTGTTTTTT | CASERGELFF
TRBD1 | once | TRBJ1-2 | TRBV19 | 13 | TGTGCCAGTAGCCTGACAGGGATCGATGGCTACACCTTC | CASSLTGIDGYTF
NA | few | TRBJ1-6 | TRBV14 | 13 | TGTGCCAGCAGCCCCTTTTCGAATTCACCCCTCCACTTT | CASSPFSNSPLHF
TRBD2 | NA | TRBJ2-4 | TRBV7-2 | 14 | TGTGCCAGCAGTTCCATAGCGGGAGAAAACATTCAGTACTTC | CASSSIAGENIQYF
TRBD1 | NA | TRBJ2-7 | TRBV15 | 15 | TGTGCCACCAGCAGAGGGGACAGGGACTCCTACGAGCAGTACTTC | CATSRGDRDSYEQYF
TRBD2 | NA | TRBJ2-3 | TRBV7-7 | 17 | TGTGCTAGCAGCTTAGCGGGTAGGGGTAACCCTGGGGATACGCAGTATTTT | CASSLAGRGNPGDTQYF
NA | few | TRBJ1-6 | TRBV15 | 15 | TGTGCCACCAGCCCGGCGGGCTCCTATAATTCACCCCTCCACTTT | CATSPAGSYNSPLHF
TRBD1 | NA | TRBJ2-7 | TRBV7-9 | 16 | TGTGCCAGCAGCGCCCTTAGGGGACAGGGGGCCTACGAGCAGTACTTC | CASSALRGQGAYEQYF
TRBD2 | NA | TRBJ2-1 | TRBV27 | 19 | TGTGCCAGCAGTTTATCTTGGACCGGGACTAGCGGGAGTCGGGATGAGCAGTTCTTC | CASSLSWTGTSGSRDEQFF
NA | few | TRBJ2-7 | TRBV2 | 14 | TGTGCCAGCAGTAAAACAGGACCACAATACGAGCAGTACTTC | CASSKTGPQYEQYF
NA | NA | TRBJ1-2 | TRBV12-3/TRBV12-4 | 13 | TGTGCCAGCAGTTTTTCCGGAGACTATGGCTACACCTTC | CASSFSGDYGYTF
NA | NA | TRBJ1-5 | TRBV27 | 14 | TGTGCCAGCAGTTTATCGGGCGGGAGGCAGCCCCAGCATTTT | CASSLSGGRQPQHF
NA | NA | TRBJ2-1 | TRBV4-3 | 16 | TGCGCCAGCAGCCAAAGTGGAGGGGGCGGGACGAATGAGCAGTTCTTC | CASSQSGGGGTNEQFF
NA | NA | TRBJ1-3 | TRBV11-2 | 14 | TGTGCCAGCAGAAGGGAGCTCCGGACGGAGCCCATATATTTT | CASRRELRTEPIYF
TRBD2 | NA | TRBJ2-2 | TRBV7-9 | 15 | TGTGCCAGCAGCCCGGGACTAGCGAACACCGGGGAGCTGTTTTTT | CASSPGLANTGELFF
NA | NA | TRBJ2-5 | TRBV28 | 14 | TGTGCCAGCAGCCCTCTGAGCGGCCAAGAGACCCAGTACTTC | CASSPLSGQETQYF
NA | few | TRBJ1-4 | TRBV7-9 | 14 | TGTGCCAGCAGCTTGGACAGCTCTAATGAAAAACTGTTTTTT | CASSLDSSNEKLFF
NA | NA | TRBJ2-7 | TRBV5-1 | 15 | TGCGCCAGCAGCCTCTCTTCGTCCCTCTCCTACGAGCAGTACTTC | CASSLSSSLSYEQYF
TRBD2 | NA | TRBJ2-1 | TRBV10-3 | 15 | TGTGCCATCAGTGAGTGGGGCGGGGGGGCTGGTGAGCAGTTCTTC | CAISEWGGGAGEQFF
NA | NA | TRBJ2-5 | TRBV27 | 14 | TGTGCCAGCAGTCGATCCCCCGGTGAAAAGACCCAGTACTTC | CASSRSPGEKTQYF
NA | NA | TRBJ2-3 | TRBV6-6 | 15 | TGTGCCAGCAGTGAGACAGGTGGAAACACAGATACGCAGTATTTT | CASSETGGNTDTQYF
TRBD2 | NA | TRBJ2-1 | TRBV14 | 16 | TGTGCCAGCAGCCAAAATAGCGGGAGAATACGGGATGAGCAGTTCTTC | CASSQNSGRIRDEQFF
TRBD1 | once | TRBJ1-5 | TRBV2 | 15 | TGTGCCAGCACCCTAGGGGGCAGTCTCAATCAGCCCCAGCATTTT | CASTLGGSLNQPQHF
NA | NA | TRBJ1-5 | TRBV10-3 | 14 | TGTGCCATCAGTGAGTCCGGCAGGGATCAGCCCCAGCATTTT | CAISESGRDQPQHF
NA | once | TRBJ1-5 | TRBV24-1 | 16 | TGTGCCACCAGTGAGACCCTACCGGGGGGCATGGAGCCCCAGCATTTT | CATSETLPGGMEPQHF
NA | few | TRBJ1-3 | TRBV28 | 17 | TGTGCCAGCAGTTTATGTTTAACAGAAAGCTCTGGAAACACCATATATTTT | CASSLCLTESSGNTIYF
NA | few | TRBJ1-1 | TRBV5-1 | 11 | TGCGCCTCGTTTGCAGGTACTGAAGCTTTCTTT | CASFAGTEAFF
TRBD2 | once | TRBJ2-3 | TRBV11-2 | 16 | TGTGCCAGCAGCTTAGATCCTGGCGGGAGAGCAGATAACCACTATTTT | CASSLDPGGRADNHYF
NA | NA | TRBJ2-2 | TRBV27 | 17 | TGTGCCAGCAGTTCCCTCCCTAGCCGGGCTGACACCGGGGAGCTGTTTTTT | CASSSLPSRADTGELFF
TRBD1 | NA | TRBJ2-2 | TRBV6-6 | 16 | TGTGCCAGCAAGGGGGGGACAGGGTTTCTCGACGGGGAGCTGTTTTTT | CASKGGTGFLDGELFF
NA | NA | TRBJ2-3 | TRBV24-1 | 14 | TGTGCCACCAGCACTCCGGGATCCACAGATACGCAGTATTTT | CATSTPGSTDTQYF
NA | NA | TRBJ2-3 | TRBV10-3 | 12 | TGTGCCATACGGACTGGTAAAAATACGCAGTATTTT | CAIRTGKNTQYF
TRBD1 | NA | TRBJ1-1 | TRBV27 | 14 | TGTGCCAGCAGTTTACTACAGGGGGTCGCTGAAGCTTTCTTT | CASSLLQGVAEAFF
TRBD1 | few | TRBJ2-2 | TRBV6-4 | 17 | TGTGCCAGCAGTGACTCGCCGGGACAGGGCGAGACCGGGGAGCTGTTTTTT | CASSDSPGQGETGELFF
NA | NA | TRBJ2-7 | TRBV13 | 11 | TGTGCCAGCAGCTTAAACTTCGAGCAGTACTTC | CASSLNFEQYF
NA | NA | TRBJ1-5 | TRBV7-2 | 16 | TGTGCCAGCAGCTTAGGGGTCGGGGGGCCCAATCAGCCCCAGCATTTT | CASSLGVGGPNQPQHF
TRBD2 | NA | TRBJ2-3 | TRBV27 | 16 | TGTGCCAGCAGTCCCGGGACTAGCCCTCCCACAGATACGCAGTATTTT | CASSPGTSPPTDTQYF
NA | NA | TRBJ2-3 | TRBV27 | 15 | TGTGCCAGCAGTTTGTATAGGGGAGGAACAGATACGCAGTATTTT | CASSLYRGGTDTQYF
NA | once | TRBJ2-2 | TRBV9 | 15 | TGTGCCAGCAGCGTAGTTGACGAGGTCACCGGGGAGCTGTTTTTT | CASSVVDEVTGELFF
TRBD1 | few | TRBJ1-5 | TRBV5-6 | 16 | TGTGCCAGCAGCGTAGGGACAGGGGGCGCGAGTCAGCCCCAGCATTTT | CASSVGTGGASQPQHF
NA | NA | TRBJ2-2 | TRBV6-2/TRBV6-3 | 13 | TGTGCCAGCAGTTACACCTCGGAGGGGGAGCTGTTTTTT | CASSYTSEGELFF
TRBD2 | NA | TRBJ2-1 | TRBV7-2 | 15 | TGTGCCAGCACCTATAGACTAGCGGGGTACAATGAGCAGTTCTTC | CASTYRLAGYNEQFF
NA | NA | TRBJ2-7 | TRBV21-1 | 13 | TGTGCCAGCAGCAATGACAGGGAGTACGAGCAGTACTTC | CASSNDREYEQYF
NA | NA | TRBJ2-5 | TRBV19 | 16 | TGTGCCAGTAGTATGTTAGTATCGGCGGGGCAAGAGACCCAGTACTTC | CASSMLVSAGQETQYF
NA | few | TRBJ2-7 | TRBV10-1 | 13 | TGCGCCAGCAGTCGCGGAAACTTCTACGAGCAGTACTTC | CASSRGNFYEQYF
TRBD2 | NA | TRBJ2-2 | TRBV6-5 | 16 | TGTGCCAGCAGTTTCACTAGCGGGGGGGCCTCCGGGGAGCTGTTTTTT | CASSFTSGGASGELFF
TRBD2 | NA | TRBJ2-3 | TRBV4-2 | 16 | TGTGCCAGCAGCCAAGCCCTAGCGGGGGGCACAGATACGCAGTATTTT | CASSQALAGGTDTQYF
NA | NA | TRBJ2-2 | TRBV6-6 | 14 | TGTGCCAGCAGGGCCTTCATCGGGGGAGGGGAGCTGTTTTTT | CASRAFIGGGELFF
TRBD1 | NA | TRBJ2-3 | TRBV10-1 | 15 | TGCGCCAGCAGTGATGGGACAGGGGTCACAGATACGCAGTATTTT | CASSDGTGVTDTQYF
NA | NA | TRBJ2-1 | TRBV30 | 15 | TGTGCCTGGTCGCAGGATCACAATTCTTACAATGAGCAGTTCTTC | CAWSQDHNSYNEQFF
TRBD1 | NA | TRBJ1-1 | TRBV7-4 | 20 | TGTGCCAGCAGCTTAGTCGGATCGACAGGGCTTATAAGTACGGACACTGAAGCTTTCTTT | CASSLVGSTGLISTDTEAFF
NA | few | TRBJ1-3 | TRBV21-1 | 14 | TGTGCCAGCAGCAAAGCCGGGTCTGGAAACACCATATATTTT | CASSKAGSGNTIYF